This T cell receptor beta chain was sequenced in a study of Ad26.COV2.S vaccination and SARS-CoV-2 variants. Study-wide background: Recipients of Ad26.COV2.S got it intramuscularly, once or twice 56 days apart.

Here immunoSEQ multiplex PCR was the method, and the copy in TCRdb shows in-frame clones only, minus some. Here the sample spans 430,000 or so clones, 89% being singletons. A remark on this clone: Its target is unknown.

Deletions cut 4 bases from V and 1 base from J, with 14 bases between. Per germline, CDR1 PRHDT and CDR2 FYEKMQ (reference sequence). This CDR3 is 15 amino acids long. Study results and limitations: Reports say spike-specific CD8+ and CD4+ T cell responses covered substantial breadth after vaccination.

Treatment here: over 15 received Ad26.COV2.S at low or high dose, single or two shots; about 5 received placebo; per-sample allocation not given. Day 63 following the first vaccine or placebo injection was when the samples were taken. The sample in question was peripheral blood, obtained in a trial of Ad26.COV2.S vaccine versus placebo. This clonotype was obtained from a person aged 18-65 years who received the Ad26.COV2.S COVID-19 vaccine or a placebo. The chain joins TRBV13 to TRBJ2-7, with a weak D call TRBD1 (5 bases). The CDR3 bases are TGTGCCAGCAGCTCAGTGACAGCTTGGTCCTACGAGCAGTACTTC. Protein product: CASSSVTAWSYEQYF.